This T cell receptor beta chain originates from a study of tumor-infiltrating lymphocytes in primary liver carcinoma. As for the study in general: The study enrolled male and female patients aged 30 to 69 years.

Broader study findings: Blood trailed tumors significantly in top-250-clone fraction (p = 0.039).

On this clonotype itself: Its target is not known. Its ends do not fully match the called genes, so a read error is possible.

TCR beta cDNA was made from 450 to 500 ng total RNA with a constant-region primer. ARM-PCR was slightly modified, and three nested multiplex PCR rounds with it gave rise to the TCR beta libraries. It was with TRBV1-TRBV30 forward primers and a C-beta reverse primer that the first two PCR rounds were run, at around 9 cycles each. Via MiXCR, TCRdb re-called the multiplex PCR reads, giving one row per CDR3 protein. The table lists about 310,000 distinct CDR3 sequences, almost 60% of them singletons. Germline assignment: CDR1 SEHNR and CDR2 FQNEAQ (reference sequence). The CDR3 runs 12 residues. Unsorted whole blood served as the source of blood RNA, and germline DNA was extracted as well.

This TCR derives from a woman in her 30s with primary liver carcinoma and hepatitis B virus infection. The sample taken for sequencing was peripheral blood. The chain is built from TRBV7-9 and TRBJ2-1, with D unresolved. For the CDR3, the DNA is TGTGTCAGCAGCCATGGGTACAATGAGCAGTTCTTC. Translation gives CVSSHGYNEQFF.